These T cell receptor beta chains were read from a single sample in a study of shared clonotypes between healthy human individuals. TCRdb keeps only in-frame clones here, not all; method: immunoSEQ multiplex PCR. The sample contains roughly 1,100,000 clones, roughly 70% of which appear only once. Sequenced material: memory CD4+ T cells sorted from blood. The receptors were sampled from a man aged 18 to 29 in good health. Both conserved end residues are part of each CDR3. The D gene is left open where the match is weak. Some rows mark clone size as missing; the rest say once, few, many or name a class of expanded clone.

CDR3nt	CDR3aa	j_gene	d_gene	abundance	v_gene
TGTGCCAGCAGCGTCCGGGACAGAAGCTCCTACGAGCAGTACTTC	CASSVRDRSSYEQYF	TRBJ2-7	TRBD1	NA	TRBV9
TGTGCCAGCAGTTTATGGCAGGGTAATCAGCCCCAGCATTTT	CASSLWQGNQPQHF	TRBJ1-5	NA	NA	TRBV27
TGTGCCAGCAGCTCAGGACTCGCGGGAGGGAAGACCGGGGAGCTGTTTTTT	CASSSGLAGGKTGELFF	TRBJ2-2	TRBD2	NA	TRBV7-9
TGCAGCGTTGAAGATCGGGGTTACGAGCAGTACTTC	CSVEDRGYEQYF	TRBJ2-7	NA	NA	TRBV29-1
TGCGCCAGCAGTAGAAGGGACAGAAGGGATACGCAGTATTTT	CASSRRDRRDTQYF	TRBJ2-3	TRBD1	NA	TRBV10-2
TGTGCCAGTAATCCGGGAGGTCACAGCAATCAGCCCCAGCATTTT	CASNPGGHSNQPQHF	TRBJ1-5	NA	many	TRBV19
TGTGCCAGTAGTATTAGGGGATTAGGCGGAATCGGAGCTAACTATGGCTACACCTTC	CASSIRGLGGIGANYGYTF	TRBJ1-2	NA	NA	TRBV19
TGTGCCAGCAGTGAGGCCCTTCTTGGCTACACCTTC	CASSEALLGYTF	TRBJ1-2	NA	once	TRBV2
TGCGCCAGCAGCCAAGCCACTTCACCCCTCCACTTT	CASSQATSPLHF	TRBJ1-6	NA	few	TRBV4-1
TGCGCCAGCAGTGAGTCGAGCGGCTACTACAATGAGCAGTTCTTC	CASSESSGYYNEQFF	TRBJ2-1	NA	NA	TRBV10-2
TGTGCCAGCAGTCAGGGGGTTTACGAGCAGTACTTC	CASSQGVYEQYF	TRBJ2-7	TRBD1	few	TRBV28
TGTGCCAGCAGCTCCTTGCTAGCGGGGGGCTACAATGAGCAGTTCTTC	CASSSLLAGGYNEQFF	TRBJ2-1	TRBD2	NA	TRBV11-2
TGTGCCAGCAGTTTAATCGGGAGGGTCTATGGCTACACCTTC	CASSLIGRVYGYTF	TRBJ1-2	NA	few	TRBV28
TGTGCCAGCAGTGGGCGAGTCGGGGAGGATACGCAGTATTTT	CASSGRVGEDTQYF	TRBJ2-3	NA	NA	TRBV2
TGCGCCAGCAGCCTGGGACTAGCGGGGGGATCGGGCACCGGGGAGCTGTTTTTT	CASSLGLAGGSGTGELFF	TRBJ2-2	TRBD2	NA	TRBV5-1
TGTGCCAGCCATAAGGCAAACTATGGCTACACCTTC	CASHKANYGYTF	TRBJ1-2	NA	NA	TRBV6-5
TGTGCCTGGAGTGTAATGCAGGGAAACTATGGCTACACCTTC	CAWSVMQGNYGYTF	TRBJ1-2	NA	NA	TRBV30
TGTGCCACCAGCCAAGCCAGGGAAAGGAGTTTGCTGTACTTC	CATSQARERSLLYF	TRBJ2-7	NA	NA	TRBV15
TGCGCCAGCAGCCAAGAACCCCTATTTGGCTCTGGAAACACCATATATTTT	CASSQEPLFGSGNTIYF	TRBJ1-3	NA	NA	TRBV4-1
TGTGCCAGCAGCCAAGGACTAGCGAACACCGGGGAGCTGTTTTTT	CASSQGLANTGELFF	TRBJ2-2	NA	NA	TRBV4-2
TGCGCCAGCAGATCCCACCGACTAGCGGGGGAAGAGACCCAGTACTTC	CASRSHRLAGEETQYF	TRBJ2-5	TRBD2	NA	TRBV10-2
TGCGCCAGCAGCCAAGAGGGTGTTGGCTACAATGAGCAGTTCTTC	CASSQEGVGYNEQFF	TRBJ2-1	NA	NA	TRBV4-3
TGTGCCAGCAGCCGCGGGCAGGGTGGTGGCCAAGAGACCCAGTACTTC	CASSRGQGGGQETQYF	TRBJ2-5	NA	few	TRBV5-4
TGTGCCAGCAGTCCCGGAGTCAATCAGCCCCAGCATTTT	CASSPGVNQPQHF	TRBJ1-5	NA	NA	TRBV6-4
TGCAGCGTTAACTCTGGAAACACCATATATTTT	CSVNSGNTIYF	TRBJ1-3	NA	NA	TRBV29-1
TGTGCCAGTAGAGGGGGTCAGTACACAGATACGCAGTATTTT	CASRGGQYTDTQYF	TRBJ2-3	NA	NA	TRBV19
TGTGCCAGCAGGGGAAATCAGCCCCAGCATTTT	CASRGNQPQHF	TRBJ1-5	NA	NA	TRBV6-1
TGCGCCAGCAGCTTGGGGGCGGAGTACAATGAGCAGTTCTTC	CASSLGAEYNEQFF	TRBJ2-1	NA	NA	TRBV5-1
TGTGCCAGCAGCAAAGTTTTGGAGAGCACAACGGGGTTCTATGGCTACACCTTC	CASSKVLESTTGFYGYTF	TRBJ1-2	NA	NA	TRBV21-1
TGTGCCAGCAGTTACTCACAGGGAACCTACGAGCAGTACTTC	CASSYSQGTYEQYF	TRBJ2-7	NA	NA	TRBV6-6
TGTGCCAGCAGCTTGGGGGTGACAGGGACCTACGAGCAGTACTTC	CASSLGVTGTYEQYF	TRBJ2-7	TRBD1	NA	TRBV11-1
TGTGCCAGCAGTGCCTCAGGGTTGGGTGCGTACGAGCAGTACTTC	CASSASGLGAYEQYF	TRBJ2-7	NA	NA	TRBV6-5
TGCAGCGTAGACCGGACAGGACAAGAGACCCAGTACTTC	CSVDRTGQETQYF	TRBJ2-5	TRBD1	NA	TRBV29-1
TGTGCCAGCAGCTCCACTAGCGGGGGACCCACAGATACGCAGTATTTT	CASSSTSGGPTDTQYF	TRBJ2-3	TRBD2	NA	TRBV5-6
TGTGCCAGCAGCCAGGACAGGGCGATGAACACTGAAGCTTTCTTT	CASSQDRAMNTEAFF	TRBJ1-1	TRBD1	once	TRBV5-4
TGTGCCAGCAGCCCGGGCGGGAACACCGGGGAGCTGTTTTTT	CASSPGGNTGELFF	TRBJ2-2	NA	NA	TRBV5-4
TGTGCCAGCAGCTTATCGGGACAGGGGGTAGTTGAAAAACTGTTTTTT	CASSLSGQGVVEKLFF	TRBJ1-4	TRBD1	NA	TRBV7-8
TGTGCCAGCAGCGTGGCAGGGGGGTCTAATCCGGCCGGGGAGCTGTTTTTT	CASSVAGGSNPAGELFF	TRBJ2-2	NA	NA	TRBV9
TGTGCCAGCAGGGAGCAGGGGGCGCGGGAAAAACTGTTTTTT	CASREQGAREKLFF	TRBJ1-4	TRBD1	NA	TRBV28
TGTGCCAGCAGCTTGGGCGCCCCGGGACTTCCGTCACCCCTCCACTTT	CASSLGAPGLPSPLHF	TRBJ1-6	NA	NA	TRBV5-6
TGCGCCAGCAGCGCGTTCGCAGGTAACACCGGGGAGCTGTTTTTT	CASSAFAGNTGELFF	TRBJ2-2	NA	few	TRBV4-1
TGCGCCAGCAGTCCCCGGACTAGCGGCACAGATACGCAGTATTTT	CASSPRTSGTDTQYF	TRBJ2-3	TRBD2	NA	TRBV5-1
TGTGCCTCACAGCCGAAGGGTGGCTCACCCCTCCACTTT	CASQPKGGSPLHF	TRBJ1-6	NA	NA	TRBV30
TGCGCCAGCAGCTCCCAACTAGCAGGATTCACAGATACGCAGTATTTT	CASSSQLAGFTDTQYF	TRBJ2-3	NA	NA	TRBV5-1
TGTGCCAGCCGGACCGGGACAGGGGTCGGCAATGAGCAGTTCTTC	CASRTGTGVGNEQFF	TRBJ2-1	TRBD1	NA	TRBV2
TGTGCCAGCAGTCGGGGGGTTTTTCCGGGACAGGATAATTCACCCCTCCACTTT	CASSRGVFPGQDNSPLHF	TRBJ1-6	TRBD1	NA	TRBV2
TGTGCCAGCTCACCCTTGGGGGGCGCGACAGATACGCAGTATTTT	CASSPLGGATDTQYF	TRBJ2-3	NA	NA	TRBV18
TGTGCCAGCAAGATACAGGGAAAGAGTCAGCCCCAGCATTTT	CASKIQGKSQPQHF	TRBJ1-5	NA	few	TRBV6-6
TGCAGCGTTGGCCAGATTAATGAAAAACTGTTTTTT	CSVGQINEKLFF	TRBJ1-4	NA	NA	TRBV29-1
TGTGCCTGGAGTGTATTGAGTCGGGAAGCTTTCTTT	CAWSVLSREAFF	TRBJ1-1	NA	NA	TRBV30
TGTGCCTGGTCGCCCTCCCCTAACTATGGCTACACCTTC	CAWSPSPNYGYTF	TRBJ1-2	NA	once	TRBV30
TGTGCCAGCAGCTCCCAGGGGCGAGGAACTGAAGCTTTCTTT	CASSSQGRGTEAFF	TRBJ1-1	NA	NA	TRBV7-2